This T cell receptor (beta chain) stems from a study of cytotoxic CD8 clonotypes in ibrutinib-treated CLL. This CDR3 has 14 residues. This clone was counted a few times. Here immunoSEQ multiplex PCR was the method, and the copy in TCRdb shows in-frame clones only, minus some. This table has 140,000 to 150,000 clones, 60% to 85% appearing once. The input for sequencing was PBMCs, taken after 24 months of ibrutinib treatment. The receptor was isolated from a human donor with chronic lymphocytic leukemia. The chain joins TRBV1 to TRBJ1-4; the table's D call, TRBD1, has no DNA check behind it. TRBV1 is listed as a pseudogene. This chain's CDR3 is CTSSQGGRNEKLFF. The CDR3 bases are TGCACCAGCAGCCAAGGGGGCCGAAATGAAAAACTGTTTTTT.